This TCR beta chain was retrieved from a study of cytomegalovirus exposure and HLA in healthy donors (dated by TCRdb to about 2017). At the level of the whole study: In an earlier analysis of several hundred of the donors, approximately 300 Gb of sequence data and some 100 million unique TCR beta sequences from about 190 million T cells were reported. High-throughput TCR immunosequencing, statistical association of individual TCRs with disease status, and machine learning were combined to predict cytomegalovirus infection status. HLA typing included class I and class II loci at four-digit resolution. Among the roughly 390 genotyped donors, more than 70% belonged to the genetic ancestry cluster associated with self-reported Caucasian donors. Donor age, sex, ethnicity and CMV serostatus were compiled together with the repertoire data. Five DR-DQ haplotypes were treated as single units for association and clustering because of strong linkage in the cohort. In a later genetic analysis, genome-wide SNP genotypes for about three fifths of the roughly 670 donors were used, and that subset was treated as a discovery cohort. Rather than using new phenotypic data, the later analysis identified candidate immune exposures from TCR beta sequences and from how often those sequences occurred across donors. Roughly 300 gigabases of sequencing data and tens of millions of unique TCR sequences were included in an early release covering under 650 HLA-typed donors. To study patterns of TCR occurrence, a later analysis re-analyzed previously published TCR beta repertoires from more than 550 donors and added high-resolution HLA genotyping. The number of typed donors differed by locus: roughly 629-630 for A, B, C, DRB1 and DQB1; approximately 520 for DQA1; 606 for DPA1; and about 450 for DPB1. Across around 400 genotyped donors of the cohort, an average of about 220,000 unique TCR beta nucleotide sequences per donor were sequenced, and approximately 17% of those sequences were non-productive. To decide whether each TCR beta V gene segment behaved as functional or pseudogenic, an earlier analysis of some 600 of the donors relied on high-throughput TCR beta sequencing. The aim of the study was to test whether cataloging public T cell receptors could identify signatures of past pathogen exposure. Using immunosequencing, the study profiled T cell repertoires from about 620 subjects and related those repertoires to cytomegalovirus serostatus. All discovery cohort repertoires had been generated on a single sequencing platform. Along with the roughly 700-subject first cohort, a separate validation cohort of over a hundred different subjects was used. General conclusions and limits of the study: Most CMV-associated TCR beta chains appeared to be HLA-restricted in a later analysis, and the HLA associations seemed to be driven largely by CMV exposure. Because counts were too low, 15 to 20 rarely observed V segments, including chromosome 9 orphons, were excluded from the earlier analysis of some 540 of the donors. Only TCR beta chains were sequenced in this cohort, and the absence of alpha or paired-chain data limited detectable features. Presence/absence analyses assumed roughly uniform sequencing depth across donors, an assumption that may not hold. A few of the identified cytomegalovirus-associated TCR beta chains were confirmed in vitro to be specific for cytomegalovirus antigens. Several of the top co-occurrence clusters appeared to be linked to parvovirus B19, influenza, CMV and Epstein-Barr virus, according to a later analysis. A further reported finding was that TCR beta sequences accurately predicted the HLA-A and HLA-B alleles for most subjects in the first cohort. Strong co-occurrence of HLA alleles, especially DR and DQ, made assigning TCR associations to individual alleles difficult. A cluster of highly shared sequence variants was judged likely to represent a technical artifact of the sequencing pipeline. A later analysis found that TCR association rates varied across HLA loci, with DRB1 alleles showing the most associated TCRs and HLA-C alleles the fewest. A later genetic analysis reported fewer N-insertions in productive TCRs among donors in an Asian-associated ancestry cluster than the roughly 650-donor mean. At a false discovery rate of 0.05, a later analysis linked under 20,000 TCR beta sequences to specific HLA alleles. Cytomegalovirus status was reported to be diagnosed by the classifier with high specificity and sensitivity in both the original and validation cohorts. In an earlier analysis of 587 of the donors, most TCR beta V segments were observed in productive rearrangements about 87% or about 30% of the time, broadly matching IMGT annotations. It was suggested by the authors that the approach could potentially be generalized to other disease states and immunological phenotypes. Most TCR sequences were observed very rarely across donors, whereas some public TCRs were present in many individuals. Because some donors lacked HLA typing at each locus, the association tests relied only on the typed subset. In a later analysis, HLA-associated TCR beta chains showed more clonal expansion and lower generation probabilities than non-associated chains that were equally common. The 87-base-pair reads could not distinguish some IMGT-functional V segments, including TRBV6-2 and TRBV6-3, so those segments were excluded. Correlated functional status among segregating V segments might be attributable to linkage disequilibrium, but an unknown experimental factor could not be ruled out. The study gave a list of around 170 TCR beta chains associated with cytomegalovirus. The only immune exposure information available for the cohort was CMV serostatus. V-gene and J-gene trimming of TCR beta chains was associated with a missense DCLRE1C variant in a later genetic analysis, and the association was replicated in an independent cohort.

As concerns this clone: Its recognized antigen is unknown. Base qualities are not at hand, and no much larger clone is one base apart.

The cohort comprised 670 or so healthy bone marrow donors. At the time of sampling, every cohort member was nominally healthy, though immune exposures that went unrecorded were likely present. The donor was CMV seronegative and belonged to the group of around 400 seronegative cohort members. Each donor provided a peripheral blood sample, and peripheral blood mononuclear cells were used for TCR beta sequencing. Genomic DNA extraction from the blood cell samples was performed with the Qiagen DNeasy Blood Extraction Kit. The library was generated by the immunoSEQ multiplex PCR assay. A mixture of 60 forward primers for TCR Vbeta segments and 13 reverse primers for TCR Jbeta segments was used in the multiplex PCR. The CDR3 region of rearranged TCR beta genes was amplified from genomic DNA by a multiplex PCR assay. The amplified TCR beta libraries were sequenced on the Illumina HiSeq System as 87-base-pair reads. The source study handled its data this way. A later analysis tallied 75 million to 95 million unique TCR beta chains across the approximately 670 repertoires, and some 12 million of those chains were shared by two or more donors. Raw reads were error-corrected and collapsed into unique sequences with a nearest-neighbor algorithm that merged closely related sequences to remove PCR and sequencing errors. V, D and J gene segments were assigned by aligning CDR3 sequences to IMGT reference sequences. For a sequence to be retained, a match of at least six nucleotides to both a V gene segment and a J gene segment was required. Rearrangements were classified as productive when the CDR3 lacked stop codons and remained in frame with V and J, and all other rearrangements were classified as non-productive. CDR3 was defined by IMGT convention, running from the second conserved V-encoded cysteine to the conserved J-encoded phenylalanine. The earlier analysis of fewer than 750 of the donors excluded sequences that lacked an unambiguous match to a single V gene segment. In an earlier analysis of a few hundred of the donors, a V segment was called functional when productive rearrangements were above 56.7%, and segregating when the standard deviation between donors exceeded 5%. To diagnose cytomegalovirus status from the catalog of TCR beta chain sequences, a statistical classification framework was built. In a later analysis, V and J genes were assigned by comparing TCR nucleotide sequences against IMGT/GENE-DB human TR gene sequences. A later analysis assigned CDR3 sequences and most-parsimonious VDJ recombination scenarios with the TCRdist pipeline. A later analysis defined each TCR beta chain by its CDR3 amino acid sequence plus V-gene family, and excluded reads lacking a unique V-gene family. In a later analysis, around 600 highly shared, low-generation-probability nucleotide sequences were removed to address suspected cross-contamination and a sequencing artifact. In a later analysis, a clonal expansion index for each public chain was calculated from normalized within-repertoire ranks of inferred template counts. A later analysis computed generation probabilities with a VDJ recombination model fitted to out-of-frame rearrangements, and checked the results against IGoR. A later analysis scored TCR-TCR, TCR-HLA and TCR-CMV co-occurrence with hypergeometric tests, applying a repertoire-size bias correction to TCR pairs. A later analysis estimated false discovery rates by permuting HLA or CMV assignments 20 times. In a later analysis, co-occurring TCRs were grouped using DBSCAN, with TCRdist sequence similarity added in when clustering inside HLA-allele-positive subsets. For co-occurrence clustering, repertoires with fewer than 30,000 or more than 120,000 public chains were excluded, along with five or six repertoires with anomalous nucleotide sharing. In its TCRdb copy, this immuneACCESS table keeps in-frame sequences only and misses some clones. Where compared with another copy, unresolved V genes explain less than half of these, and the others have no known cause. V and J calls and clone size are those listed in that table; D and trimming were worked out from the DNA. The sample profile shows about 120,000 clones; roughly four fifths of them were found once. The top ten clones comprise 1.5% to 2% of the sample.

From V the trimming removes 5 bases and from J it removes 1 base, while the gene matches leave 10 bases of the junction unaccounted for. From the cysteine up to the phenylalanine, the CDR3 has a length of 17 residues. CDR3 DNA is the only sequence kept; it has 51 bases, read in frame from the first base. As encoded in the germline V gene, CDR1 is SGHTA while CDR2 is FQGNSA. Sequenced sample: PBMCs. Rearrangement joined TRBV7-2 to TRBJ2-7; the junction holds 11 bases that match TRBD2. The source of this sequence is a man aged 35 to 55 in good health and CMV-seronegative. In nucleotide form, the sequence is TGTGCCAGCAGCCACAAACTAGCGGGGGTTAATTCCTACGAGCAGTACTTC. Translated, it gives CASSHKLAGVNSYEQYF.